A single sample gave rise to the 23 T cell receptor beta chains below, sequenced in a study of chemoradiotherapy in HPV16-positive cancers. Method: immunoSEQ multiplex PCR; TCRdb's copy keeps in-frame clones and lacks some. The sample carries 8,100 or so clones, 70% to 85% recorded once. Sampling was carried out from a patient who underwent chemoradiotherapy. These receptors were taken from a human donor with HPV-associated anogenital cancer.

The chain joins TRBV30 to TRBJ1-1; no firm D call. This CDR3 has 13 amino acids. The V gene's germline CDR1 is GTSNPN and CDR2 SVGIG (reference sequence). V lost 0 bases to trimming and J lost 10 bases, with 15 bases between them. The CDR3 DNA is TGTGCCTGGAGTGTAGACGGTCGTTCGGGAGCTTTCTTT. It translates to CAWSVDGRSGAFF.

CDR3 region: CASSQNLWDGEGGTQYF. For the CDR3, the DNA is TGCGCCAGCAGCCAAAACCTATGGGACGGGGAAGGAGGGACCCAGTACTTC. This chain links TRBV4-1 with TRBJ2-5; perhaps D is TRBD1 or TRBD2 (5 bases each). Trimming took 2 bases from V and 7 from J, leaving 23 bases between them. The germline CDR1 and CDR2 sequences are MGHRA and YSYEKL. This CDR3 region has 17 residues.

V gene TRBV7-6 combines with J gene TRBJ2-1; D gene unclear. Trimming removed 2 bases from V and 0 bases from J, with 11 bases in between. CDR1 is SGHVS, CDR2 FNYEAQ, per germline. The CDR3 loop spans 16 amino acids. The CDR3 coding sequence is TGTGCCAGCAGCTTATCGCCACGGAGCTCCTACAATGAGCAGTTCTTC. Amino acids: CASSLSPRSSYNEQFF.

The rearrangement uses TRBV21-1 and TRBJ2-2; no check of the table's D call, TRBD2, against the DNA was made. TRBV21-1 is classified as a pseudogene. This CDR3 spans 18 amino acids. The CDR3 loop is CASSKLDSGGLNTGELFF. CDR3 DNA: TGTGCCAGCAGCAAATTGGATAGCGGGGGCCTGAACACCGGGGAGCTGTTTTTT.

The chain is built from TRBV27 and TRBJ1-2, with 10 bases fitting TRBD1. The ends lost 3 bases at V and 8 bases at J; junction bases unmatched: 6. CDR3 size: 14 residues. Per germline, CDR1 MNHEY and CDR2 SMNVEV (reference sequence). The CDR3 DNA sequence: TGTGCCAGCAGTTTTTCCGGGACAGGGGTCGGCTACACCTTC. Translating it yields CASSFSGTGVGYTF.

V gene TRBV4-2 combines with J gene TRBJ2-1; TRBD2 matches 8 bases. Germline V gives CDR1 LGHNA, CDR2 YNFKEQ. The CDR3 covers 14 residues. The V gene end was trimmed by 1 base and the J gene end by 10 bases; junction bases not matched to a gene: 6. This CDR3 is CASSQGGLAGEQFF. For the CDR3, the DNA is TGTGCCAGCAGCCAAGGAGGCCTAGCGGGCGAGCAGTTCTTC.

This chain uses TRBV4-3 with TRBJ2-4, with 15 bases lining up with TRBD2. The germline CDR1 and CDR2 sequences are LGHNA and YSLEER. The trim removed 1 base at V and 2 bases at J, leaving 3 bases unmatched. The CDR3 totals 18 residues. The CDR3 nucleotides are TGCGCCAGCAGCCAAGGGACTAGCGGGGGGGCTACCAAAAACATTCAGTACTTC. Its protein product is CASSQGTSGGATKNIQYF.

This chain joins TRBV27 and TRBJ2-7, with D possibly called TRBD1 or TRBD2 (6 bases each). The CDR3 runs 13 residues. The ends were cut back, 5 bases at V and 2 bases at J, with 10 bases in the middle. Germline V gene lookup returns CDR1 MNHEY and CDR2 SMNVEV (reference sequence). The CDR3 DNA is TGTGCCAGCAGTGCGGGACATACCTACGAGCAGTACTTC. This codes for CASSAGHTYEQYF.

The chain joins TRBV7-3 to TRBJ1-5; D remains unclear. V gave up 2 bases and J gave up 6 bases, with 2 bases separating them. CDR3 size: 11 residues. Germline values: CDR1 SGHTA, CDR2 FQGTGA. The CDR3 coding sequence is TGTGCCAGCAGCTTAGGTCAGCCCCAGCATTTT. The encoded protein is CASSLGQPQHF. Together with reference TRBV7-3 and TRBJ1-5, the CDR3 gives the full variable domain: GAGVSQTPSNKVTEKGKYVELRCDPISGHTALYWYRQSLGQGPEFLIYFQGTGAADDSGLPNDRFFAVRPEGSVSTLKIQRTERGDSAVYLCASSLGQPQHFGDGTRLSIL.

The V call is TRBV30, the J call TRBJ2-7, with D tentatively TRBD2 (5 bases). Trimming stripped 1 base from V and 3 bases from J, with 10 bases between. This CDR3 has 13 amino acids. CDR1 is GTSNPN and CDR2 is SVGIG in the germline V gene (reference sequence). The CDR3 here is CAWSGLGSYEQYF. The DNA for the CDR3 is TGTGCCTGGAGTGGATTGGGGAGCTACGAGCAGTACTTC.

V gene TRBV5-1 combines with J gene TRBJ2-3, with 15 positions matching TRBD2. The V gene's germline CDR1 is SGHRS and CDR2 YFSETQ. V shed 4 bases and J 5 bases; nucleotides not matched to a gene: 8. The CDR3 totals 17 residues. The CDR3 DNA is TGCGCCAGCAGCCCTGGACTAGCGGGGGGGTGGGGAGATACGCAGTATTTT. Translating it yields CASSPGLAGGWGDTQYF.

CDR3 protein: CASSWTTDTGELFF. CDR3 sequence (DNA): TGTGCCAGCAGCTGGACTACCGACACCGGGGAGCTGTTTTTT. The chain joins TRBV11-2 to TRBJ2-2, with D perhaps TRBD2 (6 bases). V gave up 4 bases and J gave up 3 bases, with 9 bases separating them. CDR1 and CDR2 (germline): SGHAT, FQNNGV. The CDR3 spans 14 residues.

The chain joins TRBV27 to TRBJ2-7; D is unresolved. The length of the CDR3 is 16 residues. V lost 2 bases, J lost 2 bases, and 16 bases lay in between. Germline V gene sequence: CDR1 MNHEY, CDR2 SMNVEV (reference sequence). CDR3 amino acids: CASSLKARGQTYEQYF. CDR3 in DNA: TGTGCCAGCAGTTTAAAGGCTCGAGGCCAAACCTACGAGCAGTACTTC.

This CDR3 is CASSYGGTEAFF. The CDR3 DNA sequence: TGCGCCAGCAGCTATGGGGGAACTGAAGCTTTCTTT. The gene calls are TRBV5-1 and TRBJ1-1, with D possibly being TRBD1 (5 bases). Trimming cost V 3 bases and J 5 bases, with 8 bases left between them. Germline-derived CDR1 and CDR2 are SGHRS and YFSETQ. The CDR3 runs 12 residues.

This clone has only a few counts. CDR3 in DNA: TGTGCCAGCAGCCAGACGACAGGGGGAGGCACAGATACGCAGTATTTT. Its protein is CASSQTTGGGTDTQYF. J is TRBJ2-3 and V is TRBV5-6; 9 positions agree with TRBD1. Looked up from germline, CDR1 is SGHDT and CDR2 is YYEEEE. The CDR3 consists of 16 residues. V lost 4 bases, J lost 1 base, and 7 bases stayed unmatched.

This clone was seen only once. The CDR3 is CASSPALQDNYYGYTF. The CDR3 region has the DNA TGTGCCAGCAGCCCCGCCCTTCAGGATAACTATTATGGCTACACCTTC. The chain uses TRBV9 and TRBJ1-2; no definite D call. Germline V CDR1 and CDR2: SGDLS, YYNGEE. The V gene lost 4 bases and the J gene lost 5 bases, with 21 bases spanning the gap. The CDR3 covers 16 residues.

In its sample, this clone was seen a few times. The chain is built from TRBV19 and TRBJ1-6; 8 bases map to TRBD1. Germline V gene sequence: CDR1 LNHDA, CDR2 SQIVND (reference sequence). This CDR3 comprises 14 residues. V lost 8 bases, J lost 5 bases, and 5 bases stayed unmatched. As DNA, the CDR3 is TGTGCCAGTTGGACAGGGATGGATAATTCACCCCTCCACTTT. Protein sequence: CASWTGMDNSPLHF. The variable domain in full, completed from reference TRBV19 and TRBJ1-6, reads DGGITQSPKYLFRKEGQNVTLSCEQNLNHDAMYWYRQDPGQGLRLIYYSQIVNDFQKGDIAEGYSVSREKKESFPLTVTSAQKNPTAFYLCASWTGMDNSPLHFGNGTRLTVT.

This chain connects TRBV5-8 to TRBJ2-5; 10 positions match TRBD2. J lost 3 bases, V lost 3 bases, and 8 bases had no gene match. CDR1 and CDR2 (germline): SGHTS, YDEGEE. CDR3 length equals 16 residues. The CDR3 coding sequence is TGTGCCAGCAGCTCCGGGACTAGCGTGGGTAAAGAGACCCAGTACTTC. It codes for CASSSGTSVGKETQYF.

The chain couples TRBV6-5 to TRBJ1-1, with D hard to call. The CDR3 is 13 amino acids. Germline lookup yields CDR1 MNHEY and CDR2 SVGAGI. V was cut by 3 bases and J by 2 bases, with 7 bases left in between. CDR3 DNA sequence: TGTGCCAGCAGTTATGCGGGCAACACTGAAGCTTTCTTT. Translating it yields CASSYAGNTEAFF.

The chain combines TRBV7-3 with TRBJ2-5; D ambiguous. Germline assignment: CDR1 SGHTA and CDR2 FQGTGA. The ends were cut back, 2 bases at V and 4 bases at J, with 8 bases in the middle. The CDR3 runs to 13 residues. The CDR3 region has the DNA TGTGCCAGCAGCTTAGGGGTGCTAGAGACCCAGTACTTC. Its translation: CASSLGVLETQYF.

This CDR3 is CASSYGDGGRGTEAFF. CDR3 nucleotide sequence: TGCGCCAGCAGCTATGGGGATGGGGGCAGGGGCACTGAAGCTTTCTTT. The chain joins TRBV5-1 to TRBJ1-1; tentatively, D is TRBD1 (6 bases). The CDR3 runs 16 residues. With 3 bases removed from V and 4 bases from J, the gap between germline ends came to 19 bases. Germline CDR1 is SGHRS and CDR2 is YFSETQ.

This chain connects TRBV7-9 to TRBJ2-7; D is perhaps TRBD1 (5 bases). The CDR3 runs 16 residues. Germline V lookup: CDR1 SEHNR, CDR2 FQNEAQ (reference sequence). V gave up 1 base and J gave up 2 bases, with 15 bases separating them. CDR3 bases: TGTGCCAGCAGCTTAGAACATTCCAGGGTTCCCTACGAGCAGTACTTC. Its translation is CASSLEHSRVPYEQYF.

The gene calls are TRBV9 and TRBJ2-2; D call uncertain. The CDR3 extends over 13 amino acids. V was cut by 4 bases and J by 5 bases, with 9 bases left in between. Germline V gene lookup returns CDR1 SGDLS and CDR2 YYNGEE. The CDR3 sequence: CASSPHGTGELFF. The DNA for the CDR3 is TGTGCCAGCAGCCCCCACGGGACCGGGGAGCTGTTTTTT.